The present TCR beta chain was sequenced within a study of PD-1 blockade in classical Hodgkin lymphoma (dated by TCRdb to between 2020 and 2021). Background on the whole study: Nivolumab dosing was 3 mg/kg intravenously every 2 weeks, continuing until either disease progression or unacceptable toxicity. The study used CyTOF and TCR beta sequencing to define a peripheral blood immune signature of response to PD-1 blockade in classical Hodgkin lymphoma.

The sample's time point label, in plain terms: cycle 4 day 1 (C4D1), after 6 weeks of nivolumab. Every trial patient had relapsed after autologous stem cell transplantation, and cohorts A, B and C differed in prior brentuximab vedotin exposure. A total of around 59 patients with relapsed/refractory classical Hodgkin lymphoma made up the trial cohort, and each patient's best overall response was complete response, partial response or progressive disease. Trial patients were treated with single-agent nivolumab in the multi-cohort phase II CheckMate 205 trial. An independent review committee assessed best overall response using the 2007 International Working Group response criteria. Trial PBMCs were collected just before the start of nivolumab (C1D1) and during therapy at cycle 2 day 1 and cycle 4 day 1. After peripheral blood was drawn into 8 mL Vacutainer Cell Preparation Tubes, PBMCs were isolated by centrifugation and then cryopreserved.

The research as a whole found: Baseline diversity similar to that of newly diagnosed patients was observed in trial patients achieving complete response, whereas significantly lower diversity was observed in partial responders and progressors. Only a single clinical trial cohort was studied, and what caused the repertoire differences, possibly disease activity or prior therapy, remained undefined. Newly diagnosed patients were reported to have lower baseline TCR diversity than healthy donors, and relapsed/refractory patients were reported to have lower baseline TCR diversity still. By C4D1, a significant rise was seen in CD4+ TCR diversity but not in CD8+ TCR diversity (p=0.0027 vs p=0.16), and the rise was most apparent among complete responders (p=0.02). Lower diversity was seen in patients whose nivolumab began less than 1 year after ASCT, and these patients were left out of later analyses so that immune reconstitution would not confound the results.

This clone was seen a single time. Its specific antigen is unknown. No qualities accompany the bases; no much larger clone lies one base away. Genomic DNA was extracted with the Qiagen DNeasy kit from unsorted PBMCs and from negatively selected CD4+ and CD8+ fractions. Amplification of TCR beta CDR3 regions was done by immunoSEQ multiplex PCR with primers that anneal to V and J segments. A synthetic immune receptor repertoire was used to minimize amplification bias, and remaining bias was computationally removed after sequencing. Regarding the original processing steps: Custom Python scripts were used to quantify repertoire diversity as the Shannon entropy index. Unsorted, CD4+ and CD8+ repertoires were analyzed separately, except for combined analyses in which CD4+ and CD8+ sequences were merged in silico. Clonal expansion was defined as a frequency increase of at least 2-fold after treatment compared with C1D1, and clones undetected at baseline were assigned a pseudocount of 0.5. Singleton clones were defined as clones with 0 or 1 copy at C1D1, and non-singleton clones were defined as clones with 2 or more copies. Clones expanded in unsorted samples were annotated as CD4+, CD8+ or unknown by matching protein sequences in sorted samples from the same patient. Wilcoxon tests were applied to paired samples to test diversity changes from C1D1 to C4D1. TCRdb obtained this table from immuneACCESS and retained in-frame rearrangements with V and J assigned. These tables miss some clones; where compared with another copy, unresolved V genes account for less than half of the shortfall, and the remainder is unexplained. That table gives V, J and clone size, and the DNA gave D and trimming. This sample is represented by about 46,000 clones; about 75% of them were singletons. About an eighth of the sample goes to the ten largest clones.

The sample was peripheral blood mononuclear cells (PBMCs), taken before the fourth cycle of nivolumab. The origin of this receptor is a human donor with classical Hodgkin lymphoma.

At the DNA level, the sequence is TGCGCCAGCAGCCTGCGATCTTTAACAGGGTATCCTTCAGCTGGCTCCTACGAGCAGTACTTC. The encoded protein is CASSLRSLTGYPSAGSYEQYF. The V and J segments used are TRBV5-1 and TRBJ2-7, and perhaps TRBD1 as D gene, on 6 matching bases. There are 21 amino acids in the CDR3, from cysteine to phenylalanine inclusive. Only the CDR3 DNA is retained, 63 bases long and in frame from the first base. The germline V gene provides CDR1 SGHRS and CDR2 YFSETQ. V drops 4 bases and J drops 0 bases, leaving 32 bases in between.